The 24 T cell receptor beta chains reported below all come from one sample, sequenced in a study of blood T cell repertoires in COVID-19. TCRdb keeps only in-frame clones here, not all; method: immunoSEQ multiplex PCR. The sample records 340,000 or so clones, 65% to 90% being singletons. Sequencing used PBMCs or T cells enriched from blood (not recorded which). The receptors shown here come from a woman aged 40 to 55 with acute COVID-19.

V gene TRBV27 combines with J gene TRBJ2-7, with 7 nucleotides matching TRBD2. This CDR3 is built from 21 residues. J lost 2 bases, V lost 5 bases, and 27 bases had no gene match. Germline loops: CDR1 MNHEY, CDR2 SMNVEV (reference sequence). The CDR3 DNA follows: TGTGCCAGCAGTCAAACACCACCGGGATCTCTAGCGGCCACCTCCCCCTACGAGCAGTACTTC. It codes for CASSQTPPGSLAATSPYEQYF.

The CDR3 bases are TGTGCCAGCAGCCCTAAAAGCGGGAGTTACGAGCAGTACTTC. Its translation: CASSPKSGSYEQYF. The genes are TRBV7-9 and TRBJ2-7; 8 bases match TRBD2. Germline CDR1 SEHNR, CDR2 FQNEAQ (reference sequence). The ends lost 5 bases at V and 4 bases at J; junction bases unmatched: 7. The CDR3 length is 14 residues.

This chain links TRBV7-8 with TRBJ1-1, with TRBD1 matching 7 bases. The trim removed 5 bases at V and 5 bases at J, leaving 2 bases unmatched. Germline V gene sequence: CDR1 SGHVS, CDR2 FQNEAQ. The CDR3 loop spans 12 amino acids. Here the CDR3 DNA reads TGTGCCAGCAGCGCGGACAGGACTGAAGCTTTCTTT. Amino acids: CASSADRTEAFF.

The genes are TRBV19 and TRBJ1-1, with unresolved D. V was cut by 1 base and J by 3 bases, with 3 bases left in between. Per germline, CDR1 LNHDA and CDR2 SQIVND (reference sequence). This CDR3 has 12 amino acids. The CDR3 here is CASSIAYTEAFF. The CDR3 DNA follows: TGTGCCAGTAGTATAGCGTACACTGAAGCTTTCTTT.

There are a few counts of this clone. The chain combines TRBV21-1 with TRBJ1-5; the tabulated D call, TRBD1, remains unverified against the DNA. TRBV21-1 is recorded as a pseudogene. This CDR3 is built from 17 residues. The CDR3 DNA sequence: TGTGCCAGCAGCGGACAGGGGGACGCTTTAAGCAATCAGCCCCAGCATTTT. This sequence encodes CASSGQGDALSNQPQHF.

The rearrangement joins TRBV2 to TRBJ2-1; TRBD1 aligns across 9 bases. Germline lookup yields CDR1 SNHLY and CDR2 FYNNEI. Germline trimming cut 6 bases from V and 3 bases from J; bases unmatched to any gene: 21. The CDR3 length is 20 residues. In nucleotides, the CDR3 is TGTGCCAGCAGCCCGGATAGTCGACAGGGGGTCCGGGGGTACTACAATGAGCAGTTCTTC. Protein sequence: CASSPDSRQGVRGYYNEQFF.

J is TRBJ1-2 and V is TRBV6-5; D unresolved. With 9 bases removed from V and 2 bases from J, the gap between germline ends came to 13 bases. The CDR3 consists of 13 residues. Germline V gene sequence: CDR1 MNHEY, CDR2 SVGAGI. The CDR3 here is CASAAVPNYGYTF. CDR3 bases: TGTGCCAGTGCGGCAGTTCCGAACTATGGCTACACCTTC.

The J gene is TRBJ2-7, the V gene TRBV3-1 (or the pseudogene TRBV3-2); 11 bases are shared with TRBD2. This CDR3 region has 17 residues. The germline V gene encodes CDR1 LGHDT and CDR2 YNNKEL (reference sequence). Losses at the gene ends were 3 bases for V and 4 bases for J; bases not matched to a gene: 11. Here the CDR3 DNA reads TGTGCCAGCAGCCATGCACAAGCGGGACTAGCGGCTTACGAGCAGTACTTC. It encodes CASSHAQAGLAAYEQYF.

This chain joins TRBV5-1 and TRBJ1-2; TRBD1 matches 7 bases. CDR3 size: 18 residues. Unmatched junction bases numbered 15, after V lost 0 bases and J lost 4 bases. Germline V gives CDR1 SGHRS, CDR2 YFSETQ. CDR3 DNA: TGCGCCAGCAGCTTGGGCCGTAACCGGTGGACAGGACCCTATGGCTACACCTTC. Translated: CASSLGRNRWTGPYGYTF.

The rearrangement uses TRBV14 and TRBJ2-2, with 8 nucleotides matching TRBD1. There are 15 residues in the CDR3. The V gene end was trimmed by 4 bases and the J gene end by 4 bases; junction bases not matched to a gene: 5. Looked up from germline, CDR1 is SGHDN and CDR2 is FVKESK. The DNA for the CDR3 is TGTGCCAGCAGCCGACAGGGGCTGGGCACCGGGGAGCTGTTTTTT. It yields the protein CASSRQGLGTGELFF.

This clone has only one observation. V is TRBV27 and J is TRBJ2-7, with D uncertain. The CDR3 extends over 13 amino acids. V was pared by 4 bases and J by 6 bases, with 13 bases between. Germline-derived CDR1 and CDR2 are MNHEY and SMNVEV (reference sequence). For the CDR3, the DNA is TGTGCCAGCAGTTCTCGACCGCTAGGCGAGCAGTACTTC. This encodes CASSSRPLGEQYF.

V gene TRBV7-9 combines with J gene TRBJ2-2; D is uncertain. Trimming took off 5 bases at V and 0 bases at J, with 10 bases between the two ends. Germline V gene data show CDR1 as SEHNR and CDR2 as FQNEAQ (reference sequence). The CDR3 sequence is 15 residues long. CDR3 DNA: TGTGCCAGCAGCCCCTCCTTCGCGAACACCGGGGAGCTGTTTTTT. The encoded protein is CASSPSFANTGELFF.

V gene TRBV9 combines with J gene TRBJ2-5; 7 nucleotides align to TRBD2. The V and J ends lost 3 bases and 5 bases, in that order; junction bases with no gene match: 7. CDR3 length: 14 residues. Germline CDR1 and CDR2: SGDLS and YYNGEE. The CDR3 DNA reads TGTGCCAGCAGCGCCCAGGGAGGGCGGGAGACCCAGTACTTC. Translation gives CASSAQGGRETQYF. Together with reference TRBV9 and TRBJ2-5, the CDR3 gives the full variable domain: DSGVTQTPKHLITATGQRVTLRCSPRSGDLSVYWYQQSLDQGLQFLIQYYNGEERAKGNILERFSAQQFPDLHSELNLSSLELGDSALYFCASSAQGGRETQYFGPGTRLLVL.

The chain recombines TRBV10-3 with TRBJ1-2, with 7 bases that match TRBD1. The germline CDR1 and CDR2 sequences are ENHRY and SYGVKD. This CDR3 is built from 13 residues. Trimming removed 8 bases from V and 2 bases from J; junction bases left unmatched: 5. The CDR3 loop reads CAIAEGANYGYTF. The CDR3 region has the DNA TGTGCCATCGCGGAGGGGGCGAACTATGGCTACACCTTC.

The rearrangement uses TRBV7-9 and TRBJ1-2; possibly TRBD1 for D (5 bases). The CDR3 is made up of 14 amino acids. Germline V gene lookup returns CDR1 SEHNR and CDR2 FQNEAQ (reference sequence). The germline V and J ends were trimmed by 5 bases and 4 bases, with 14 bases remaining between them. The CDR3 DNA is TGTGCCAGCAGCGCCCTGACAGAAAGCTATGGCTACACCTTC. Protein sequence: CASSALTESYGYTF.

The chain carries TRBV6-2 or TRBV6-3 and TRBJ2-4; a weak D match, TRBD2 (6 bases). V lost 5 bases to trimming and J lost 0 bases, with 11 bases between them. The CDR3 runs to 15 residues. The germline V gene has CDR1 MNHEY and CDR2 SVGEGT. CDR3 loop: CASSDGGLAKNIQYF. The CDR3 nucleotides are TGTGCCAGCAGTGACGGGGGATTAGCCAAAAACATTCAGTACTTC.

This clone was observed once. This chain connects TRBV29-1 to TRBJ2-4; the D gene is possibly TRBD2 (5 bases). The CDR3 covers 13 residues. V lost 7 bases, J lost 6 bases, and 16 bases lay in between. Germline CDR1 and CDR2: SQVTM and ANQGSEA. In DNA form, the CDR3 reads TGCAGCGCAAGGGAGAGGACCATAAACATTCAGTACTTC. As protein: CSARERTINIQYF.

This clone was recorded only once. This sequence joins TRBV10-3 and TRBJ1-1, with TRBD1 matching 7 bases. The CDR3 loop spans 18 amino acids. The germline gives CDR1 ENHRY, CDR2 SYGVKD. The trim removed 0 bases at V and 8 bases at J, leaving 18 bases unmatched. The CDR3 protein is CAISESPLPRTGGREAFF. The CDR3 DNA is TGTGCCATCAGTGAGTCTCCCCTTCCGAGGACAGGTGGGAGGGAAGCTTTCTTT.

The rearrangement uses TRBV2 and TRBJ2-1; TRBD2 agrees at 16 bases. CDR3 length: 21 residues. Germline CDR1 and CDR2: SNHLY and FYNNEI. J lost 1 base, V lost 4 bases, and 13 bases had no gene match. CDR3 sequence reads: CASSGPTGLAGGIGSYNEQFF. For the CDR3, the DNA is TGTGCCAGCAGTGGCCCTACGGGACTAGCGGGAGGGATCGGGTCCTACAATGAGCAGTTCTTC. The full variable domain, its missing parts supplied by reference TRBV2 and TRBJ2-1, is EPEVTQTPSHQVTQMGQEVILRCVPISNHLYFYWYRQILGQKVEFLVSFYNNEISEKSEIFDDQFSVERPDGSNFTLKIRSTKLEDSAMYFCASSGPTGLAGGIGSYNEQFFGPGTRLTVL.

The chain recombines TRBV20-1 with TRBJ2-1; D perhaps matches TRBD2 (6 bases). With 3 bases removed from V and 8 bases from J, the gap between germline ends came to 29 bases. The CDR3 contains 18 residues. Germline CDR1 DFQATT, CDR2 SNEGSKA (reference sequence). CDR3 sequence reads: CSASAGLARPTKVDEQFF. The CDR3 DNA follows: TGCAGTGCTAGTGCGGGGCTAGCGCGACCGACTAAAGTGGATGAGCAGTTCTTC.

The V gene is TRBV7-2, the J gene TRBJ1-4; 9 bases line up with TRBD1. The germline V gene encodes CDR1 SGHTA and CDR2 FQGNSA. The CDR3 has 15 residues. J was trimmed by 7 bases and V by 5 bases; bases with no gene match: 8. CDR3 sequence: CASSAPQGAVEKLFF. CDR3 in DNA: TGTGCCAGCAGCGCACCACAGGGGGCGGTTGAAAAACTGTTTTTT.

This clone occurred a few times. This sequence joins TRBV29-1 and TRBJ1-6, with 11 bases identical to TRBD1. CDR1 and CDR2 from the germline V gene are SQVTM and ANQGSEA. CDR3 size: 14 residues. V dropped 6 bases and J dropped 5; count of bases not matched to a gene: 3. CDR3 nucleotides: TGCAGCGTCGGGACAGGGGGAAATAATTCACCCCTCCACTTT. The encoded protein is CSVGTGGNNSPLHF.

The chain is built from TRBV7-3 and TRBJ2-3; D perhaps matches TRBD2 (6 bases). V was trimmed by 5 bases and J by 2 bases, leaving 17 bases between them. This CDR3 has 16 residues. Germline CDR1 SGHTA, CDR2 FQGTGA. The CDR3 region has the DNA TGTGCCAGCAGCCCAAGGCCCGCGGGAACCACAGATACGCAGTATTTT. The encoded protein is CASSPRPAGTTDTQYF.

The V call is TRBV7-2, the J call TRBJ1-1; TRBD1 matches at 10 bases. The junction had 6 bases not matched to a gene; V was cut back by 5 bases and J by 3 bases. The CDR3 is made up of 15 amino acids. Germline loops: CDR1 SGHTA, CDR2 FQGNSA. This CDR3 is CASSRQGALDTEAFF. The CDR3 nucleotides read TGTGCCAGCAGCAGACAGGGGGCGTTGGACACTGAAGCTTTCTTT. The full variable domain, completed using reference TRBV7-2 and TRBJ1-1, is GAGVSQSPSNKVTEKGKDVELRCDPISGHTALYWYRQSLGQGLEFLIYFQGNSAPDKSGLPSDRFSAERTGGSVSTLTIQRTQQEDSAVYLCASSRQGALDTEAFFGQGTRLTVV.